The entry that follows covers one T cell receptor (beta chain) sequence. These data belong to a study of blood T cell repertoires in COVID-19. Study-level information: COVID-19 samples, acute and convalescent, were from the United States, Italy and Spain. T cells, B-cell-depleted T cells, or PBMCs provided the cDNA or gDNA that served as material.

Trimming pared 2 bases from V and 2 bases from J, leaving 10 bases between. The CDR3 has 15 residues. Per the germline V gene, CDR1 is ENHRY and CDR2 is SYGVKD. Original data processing: Counts of nucleated cells, estimated from reference gene primer amplification, were obtained. Repertoires were generated with immunoSEQ multiplex PCR, while TCRdb's copy carries only in-frame clones and drops some. For V, J and clone size, that table is used; D and trimming come from the DNA. The table includes 95,000 to 150,000 clones, about 91% detected once. V gene TRBV10-3 combines with J gene TRBJ2-1; D perhaps matches TRBD2 (6 bases). The sample taken for sequencing was peripheral blood. This receptor was obtained from a woman in her forties or fifties with active or convalescent COVID-19. For the CDR3, the DNA is TGTGCCATCAGTGAGCCCGGGGAGGCCTACAATGAGCAGTTCTTC. Its translation is CAISEPGEAYNEQFF.